This T cell receptor beta chain was obtained from a study of radiotherapy plus CTLA-4 blockade in lung cancer. Libraries were prepared by immunoSEQ multiplex PCR; TCRdb keeps only in-frame clonotypes and omits some of them. This table holds approximately 78,000 clones, more than 75% found once. Focal radiation plus CTLA-4 blockade with ipilimumab was given to patients with chemo-refractory metastatic non-small-cell lung cancer. General study results and limits: Clones derived from tumor TCRs expanded in blood after radiotherapy plus ipilimumab.

Turning to this clone: Its antigen is not known.

Germline CDR1 SGHRS, CDR2 YFSETQ. V dropped 3 bases and J dropped 4 bases, with 7 bases sitting between them. CDR3 size: 13 residues. Sequences were derived from peripheral blood, sampled from a patient treated with radiotherapy plus ipilimumab. The chain couples TRBV5-1 to TRBJ2-2, with D tentatively TRBD2 (5 bases). This sequence originates from a human donor with non-small cell lung cancer who had a complete response to radiotherapy plus ipilimumab. The CDR3 spells CASSSEGTGELFF. CDR3 coding DNA: TGCGCCAGCAGCTCAGAGGGCACCGGGGAGCTGTTTTTT.